This T cell receptor (beta chain) was recorded in a study of cytotoxic CD8 clonotypes in ibrutinib-treated CLL. Profiling relied on immunoSEQ multiplex PCR, and the TCRdb table lists in-frame clones only, not all of them. The sample yields just over 200,000 clones, roughly 79% seen once. The count of this clone is one. The trim removed 4 bases at V and 3 bases at J, leaving 3 bases unmatched. This CDR3 has 13 residues. The germline V gene encodes CDR1 SGHRS and CDR2 YFSETQ. The receptor was derived from a human donor with chronic lymphocytic leukemia. The sequencing here drew on PBMCs, taken after 12 months of ibrutinib treatment. V gene TRBV5-1 combines with J gene TRBJ1-2, with 7 bases that match TRBD1. CDR3 residues: CASSHGTDYGYTF. For the CDR3, the DNA is TGCGCCAGCAGCCACGGGACAGACTATGGCTACACCTTC.